Listed below are T cell receptor beta chains from one sample, sequenced in a study of OX40 agonist ivuxolimab in advanced cancers. The method was immunoSEQ multiplex PCR; TCRdb's version includes in-frame clones alone and lacks a portion of them. The table has about 76,000 clones, about 85% seen once. The specimen comprised CD4+ or CD8+ T cells sorted from blood, sampled in a trial of the OX40 agonist ivuxolimab. The receptor set was obtained from an adult with an advanced solid tumor such as melanoma, head and neck, liver or kidney cancer. The CDR3 runs from the conserved cysteine through the conserved F or W. A D gene is named only where the DNA matches it firmly. Only part of the rows carry a size: once, few, many, or a class if the clone is expanded.

clone size,D gene,J gene,V gene,CDR3 DNA,CDR3 protein
NA,NA,TRBJ1-1,TRBV6-6,TGTGCCAGCTGCGGGGTGTCGAACACTGAAGCTTTCTTT,CASCGVSNTEAFF
NA,TRBD1,TRBJ2-2,TRBV19,TGTGCCAGTAGTAGGGACAGGGGCACCGGGGAGCTGTTTTTT,CASSRDRGTGELFF
few,TRBD1,TRBJ2-7,TRBV4-3,TGCGCCAGCAGCCAAAGCGTAAATATAAGGGGGCATGGGACCTACGAGCAGTACTTC,CASSQSVNIRGHGTYEQYF
NA,NA,TRBJ1-5,TRBV5-6,TGTGCCAGCAGCTTGAGCAAGTCCCAGCCCCAGCATTTT,CASSLSKSQPQHF
NA,NA,TRBJ2-3,TRBV9,TGTGCCAGCAGGGGTGGCGTGAGATCAGATACGCAGTATTTT,CASRGGVRSDTQYF
NA,NA,TRBJ1-2,TRBV5-6,TGTGCCAGCACCCACCCACAGGGTTCGTTTAACTATGGCTACACCTTC,CASTHPQGSFNYGYTF
NA,NA,TRBJ1-1,TRBV7-3,TGTGCCACCCTTCTAGGCTTGTCAGGGACTGAAGCTTTCTTT,CATLLGLSGTEAFF
NA,TRBD1,TRBJ1-4,TRBV7-2,TGTGCCAGCAGCTTATTGACAGGGAATGAAAAACTGTTTTTT,CASSLLTGNEKLFF
NA,TRBD1,TRBJ1-2,TRBV7-3,TGTGCCAGCAGCGTGGGTAACAGGGGCGATGGCTACACCTTC,CASSVGNRGDGYTF
NA,TRBD1,TRBJ1-2,TRBV6-1,TGTGCCAGCAGTGAAGCTACCCTAAGGGCAGGGGGCTATGGCTACACCTTC,CASSEATLRAGGYGYTF
NA,NA,TRBJ1-6,TRBV28,TGTGCCAGCAGTTTTCCGGGGGCGGTTGGTTCACCCCTCCACTTT,CASSFPGAVGSPLHF